Listed below are T cell receptor beta chains from one sample, sequenced in a study of blood T cell repertoires in COVID-19. Libraries were prepared by immunoSEQ multiplex PCR; TCRdb keeps only in-frame clonotypes and omits some of them. The sample has roughly 140,000 clones; around 87% are singletons. Material for sequencing was peripheral blood. These receptors were taken from a human donor in a cohort sampled during active COVID-19. Each CDR3 is given with its conserved first and last residue. A D gene is named only where the DNA matches it firmly. Only part of the rows carry a size: once, few, many, or a class if the clone is expanded.

DNA: TGTGCCAGCACAGGCGATCAGGGGTCGGAGAACTATGGCTACACCTTC
CDR3: CASTGDQGSENYGYTF
length: 16
V: TRBV28
D: -
J: TRBJ1-2
size: -

DNA: TGTGCCAGTAGTATCGGACTAGCGGGGGGTCCTAGCACAGATACGCAGTATTTT
CDR3: CASSIGLAGGPSTDTQYF
length: 18
V: TRBV19
D: TRBD2
J: TRBJ2-3
size: -

DNA: TGTGCCAGCACCCAAACAGGCGCAACTAATGAAAAACTGTTTTTT
CDR3: CASTQTGATNEKLFF
length: 15
V: TRBV2
D: -
J: TRBJ1-4
size: once

DNA: TGTGCCAGCAGTTTTTCGGGACTAGCCTACAATGAGCAGTTCTTC
CDR3: CASSFSGLAYNEQFF
length: 15
V: TRBV27
D: TRBD2
J: TRBJ2-1
size: -

DNA: TGTGCCAGCACGGCGAGGGGGAGGGCGAGCACTGAAGCTTTCTTT
CDR3: CASTARGRASTEAFF
length: 15
V: TRBV27
D: -
J: TRBJ1-1
size: -

DNA: TGCGCCAGCAGCCACACCGGCGCGGACAATCAGCCCCAGCATTTT
CDR3: CASSHTGADNQPQHF
length: 15
V: TRBV4-1
D: -
J: TRBJ1-5
size: -

DNA: TGTGCCAGCAATCTGCAGGGGACAACTAATGAAAAACTGTTTTTT
CDR3: CASNLQGTTNEKLFF
length: 15
V: TRBV2
D: -
J: TRBJ1-4
size: -

DNA: TGTGCCAGCAGTGAAACGCGGGGTATTTCGAATGAGCAGTTCTTC
CDR3: CASSETRGISNEQFF
length: 15
V: TRBV2
D: -
J: TRBJ2-1
size: -

DNA: TGTGCCAGCGGCGGCCTAAGCACAGATACGCAGTATTTT
CDR3: CASGGLSTDTQYF
length: 13
V: TRBV9
D: -
J: TRBJ2-3
size: -

DNA: TGTGCCAGCAGTCCCCTTGGGGCTTATGGCTACACCTTC
CDR3: CASSPLGAYGYTF
length: 13
V: TRBV27
D: -
J: TRBJ1-2
size: -

DNA: TGTGCCAGCAGTCAGGGGGGGACAGGGATTATGCTTTTT
CDR3: CASSQGGTGIMLF
length: 13
V: TRBV25-1
D: TRBD1
J: TRBJ1-4
size: -

DNA: TGCGCCAGCAGCCCACCGGGACAGGGGGCGGGAGGCTACACCTTC
CDR3: CASSPPGQGAGGYTF
length: 15
V: TRBV5-1
D: TRBD1
J: TRBJ1-2
size: -

DNA: TGTGCCTGGAAACATAGCGGACTAGACACCGGGGAGCTGTTTTTT
CDR3: CAWKHSGLDTGELFF
length: 15
V: TRBV30
D: TRBD2
J: TRBJ2-2
size: -

DNA: TGTGCCACCCAAAGGAGGGAGGGGGCAGATACGCAGTATTTT
CDR3: CATQRREGADTQYF
length: 14
V: TRBV21-1
D: -
J: TRBJ2-3
size: -

DNA: TGTGCCAGCAGATTCCGGGAAGCACAAAGCACAGATACGCAGTATTTT
CDR3: CASRFREAQSTDTQYF
length: 16
V: TRBV28
D: -
J: TRBJ2-3
size: -

DNA: TGTGCCAGCAGCCAAGATGGGACTAGCGGGCCCAATGAGCAGTTCTTC
CDR3: CASSQDGTSGPNEQFF
length: 16
V: TRBV4-2
D: TRBD2
J: TRBJ2-1
size: -

DNA: TGTGCCAGCTCACCACGACAGAGCAATCAGCCCCAGCATTTT
CDR3: CASSPRQSNQPQHF
length: 14
V: TRBV18
D: -
J: TRBJ1-5
size: once

DNA: TGTGCCAGCAGCTTCTCACGGGAGGGACGGCAAGAGACCCAGTACTTC
CDR3: CASSFSREGRQETQYF
length: 16
V: TRBV7-9
D: TRBD2
J: TRBJ2-5
size: -

DNA: TGTGCCAGCAGCTTACAGGGGGCCTCCGAAAAACTGTTTTTT
CDR3: CASSLQGASEKLFF
length: 14
V: TRBV7-9
D: TRBD1
J: TRBJ1-4
size: once

DNA: TGTGCCAGCAGGAGGACTAACACAGATACGCAGTATTTT
CDR3: CASRRTNTDTQYF
length: 13
V: TRBV28
D: -
J: TRBJ2-3
size: -

DNA: TGTGCCAGCAGTTCCAGAACAGGGGCCCTCTACGAGCAGTACTTC
CDR3: CASSSRTGALYEQYF
length: 15
V: TRBV27
D: TRBD1
J: TRBJ2-7
size: many

DNA: TGTGCCAGCAGCCAGCGGAGTCGGGGGGCCTCCACCGGGGAGCTGTTTTTT
CDR3: CASSQRSRGASTGELFF
length: 17
V: TRBV3-1/TRBV3-2
D: -
J: TRBJ2-2
size: -

DNA: TGTGCCAGCAGTTTAGTTTTGAACAGGGGGGACACTGAAGCTTTCTTT
CDR3: CASSLVLNRGDTEAFF
length: 16
V: TRBV27
D: TRBD1
J: TRBJ1-1
size: -

DNA: TGTGCCTGGAGGACAGCCGGGGCCAACGTCCTGACTTTC
CDR3: CAWRTAGANVLTF
length: 13
V: TRBV30
D: -
J: TRBJ2-6
size: -

DNA: TGTGCCAGCAGTCCCTCCGGACTAGCGGGGGCCAGCACAGATACGCAGTATTTT
CDR3: CASSPSGLAGASTDTQYF
length: 18
V: TRBV6-4
D: TRBD2
J: TRBJ2-3
size: -

DNA: TGTGCCACCCATAGCGGGAGCTCAGATACGCAGTATTTT
CDR3: CATHSGSSDTQYF
length: 13
V: TRBV24-1
D: TRBD2
J: TRBJ2-3
size: -